The text below deals with one T cell receptor (beta chain). Antigen: not known. V lost 1 base, J lost 9 bases, and 3 bases stayed unmatched. The germline V gene encodes CDR1 GTSNPN and CDR2 SVGIG (reference sequence). The CDR3 sequence is 13 residues long. Via MiXCR, TCRdb re-called the 5' RACE reads, giving one row per CDR3 protein. The sample holds 670,000 or so distinct CDR3 sequences, 19% seen once. This entry is derived from a study of CD8 T cells in ankylosing spondylitis. General observations from the study: Within ankylosing spondylitis blood, a TCR beta motif made up of several highly homologous variants appeared to be characteristic.

This chain uses TRBV30 with TRBJ2-1; 10 positions agree with TRBD1. The sequence derives from a male donor with ankylosing spondylitis. The sequencing sample was made of blood, either unsorted or a sorted T cell fraction (not recorded which). The chain's CDR3 is CAWSGQGAGEQFF. DNA of the CDR3: TGTGCCTGGAGTGGACAGGGGGCCGGTGAGCAGTTCTTC.